A selection of T cell receptor beta chains follows, all from one sample in a study of cytomegalovirus exposure and HLA in healthy donors. The protocol was immunoSEQ multiplex PCR, while the TCRdb copy is restricted to in-frame clones and leaves out a portion. This table has some 110,000 clones, around 15% appearing once. The specimen sequenced was PBMCs. The receptors originated from a female donor in good health and CMV-seronegative. Both conserved end residues are part of each CDR3. D genes are given only for firm matches. Only part of the rows carry a size: once, few, many, or a class if the clone is expanded.

J gene: TRBJ2-7; clone size: few; V gene: TRBV30; D gene: TRBD2; CDR3 protein: CAWSPGQVVTSGSSYEQYF; CDR3 DNA: TGTGCCTGGAGTCCGGGACAGGTTGTGACTAGCGGGAGCTCCTACGAGCAGTACTTC
J gene: TRBJ2-5; clone size: few; V gene: TRBV25-1; D gene: .; CDR3 protein: CASSEVGAVQETQYF; CDR3 DNA: TGTGCCAGCAGTGAGGTGGGGGCAGTCCAAGAGACCCAGTACTTC
J gene: TRBJ2-1; clone size: .; V gene: TRBV9; D gene: .; CDR3 protein: CASSVVTGHNEQFF; CDR3 DNA: TGTGCCAGCAGCGTCGTCACAGGGCACAATGAGCAGTTCTTC
J gene: TRBJ2-1; clone size: .; V gene: TRBV6-4; D gene: .; CDR3 protein: CASSEWQGGYNEQFF; CDR3 DNA: TGTGCCAGCAGTGAGTGGCAGGGGGGCTACAATGAGCAGTTCTTC
J gene: TRBJ2-7; clone size: .; V gene: TRBV6-1; D gene: .; CDR3 protein: CAIHDSSYEQYF; CDR3 DNA: TGTGCCATTCACGACAGCTCCTACGAGCAGTACTTC
J gene: TRBJ2-1; clone size: .; V gene: TRBV7-7; D gene: .; CDR3 protein: CASSLGGPYNEQFF; CDR3 DNA: TGTGCTAGCAGCTTAGGAGGTCCCTACAATGAGCAGTTCTTC
J gene: TRBJ1-2; clone size: .; V gene: TRBV6-5; D gene: TRBD1; CDR3 protein: CASSYLDRGGYGYTF; CDR3 DNA: TGTGCCAGCAGTTACCTGGACAGGGGGGGATATGGCTACACCTTC
J gene: TRBJ2-7; clone size: few; V gene: TRBV11-1; D gene: .; CDR3 protein: CASSRPPGIEQYF; CDR3 DNA: TGTGCCAGCAGCCGCCCCCCAGGGATCGAGCAGTACTTC
J gene: TRBJ2-3; clone size: few; V gene: TRBV13; D gene: .; CDR3 protein: CASRPPTTDTQYF; CDR3 DNA: TGTGCCAGCAGACCCCCTACCACAGATACGCAGTATTTT
J gene: TRBJ2-7; clone size: few; V gene: TRBV29-1; D gene: .; CDR3 protein: CSVDREGSYEQYF; CDR3 DNA: TGCAGCGTTGATCGGGAAGGCTCCTACGAGCAGTACTTC
J gene: TRBJ2-7; clone size: .; V gene: TRBV9; D gene: TRBD2; CDR3 protein: CASSVGGEGLEQYF; CDR3 DNA: TGTGCCAGCAGCGTAGGGGGGGAGGGCCTCGAGCAGTACTTC
J gene: TRBJ1-3; clone size: few; V gene: TRBV5-6; D gene: TRBD1; CDR3 protein: CASSLVGTDTGNTIYF; CDR3 DNA: TGTGCCAGCAGCTTGGTTGGGACAGACACTGGAAACACCATATATTTT
J gene: TRBJ1-3; clone size: few; V gene: TRBV9; D gene: TRBD1; CDR3 protein: CASSVSPGQGHGTIYF; CDR3 DNA: TGTGCCAGCAGCGTATCCCCGGGACAGGGGCACGGGACCATATATTTT
J gene: TRBJ1-1; clone size: few; V gene: TRBV29-1; D gene: TRBD1; CDR3 protein: CSVEPRQGSFTEAFF; CDR3 DNA: TGCAGCGTTGAACCCAGACAGGGGTCGTTCACTGAAGCTTTCTTT
J gene: TRBJ2-7; clone size: few; V gene: TRBV7-6; D gene: .; CDR3 protein: CASSPALPGNPWGEQYF; CDR3 DNA: TGTGCCAGCAGCCCGGCCCTCCCGGGAAACCCCTGGGGTGAGCAGTACTTC
J gene: TRBJ1-5; clone size: few; V gene: TRBV4-3; D gene: TRBD1; CDR3 protein: CASSVDRGSDNQPQHF; CDR3 DNA: TGCGCCAGCAGCGTAGACAGGGGATCGGACAATCAGCCCCAGCATTTT
J gene: TRBJ2-7; clone size: .; V gene: TRBV5-8; D gene: .; CDR3 protein: CASSLARSPKPSYEQYF; CDR3 DNA: TGTGCCAGCAGCTTGGCCAGGTCTCCTAAACCGTCCTACGAGCAGTACTTC
J gene: TRBJ2-7; clone size: few; V gene: TRBV15; D gene: .; CDR3 protein: CATSSRKQGAEQYF; CDR3 DNA: TGTGCCACCAGCAGCCGTAAACAGGGCGCCGAGCAGTACTTC
J gene: TRBJ2-3; clone size: .; V gene: TRBV7-2; D gene: TRBD2; CDR3 protein: CASSPRTGGWNHTQYF; CDR3 DNA: TGTGCCAGCAGCCCTCGGACGGGAGGGTGGAATCATACGCAGTATTTT
J gene: TRBJ2-1; clone size: .; V gene: TRBV29-1; D gene: TRBD2; CDR3 protein: CSVEVRLAGRSYNEQFF; CDR3 DNA: TGCAGCGTTGAAGTTAGACTAGCGGGAAGGTCCTACAATGAGCAGTTCTTC
J gene: TRBJ2-5; clone size: few; V gene: TRBV6-5; D gene: TRBD2; CDR3 protein: CASSLLAGLQETQYF; CDR3 DNA: TGTGCCAGCAGCCTACTAGCGGGGCTACAAGAGACCCAGTACTTC
J gene: TRBJ2-1; clone size: few; V gene: TRBV27; D gene: .; CDR3 protein: CASSLSALDSYNEQFF; CDR3 DNA: TGTGCCAGCAGTCTTTCAGCCCTAGATTCCTACAATGAGCAGTTCTTC
J gene: TRBJ2-3; clone size: once; V gene: TRBV19; D gene: .; CDR3 protein: CASSTRGASSSDTQYF; CDR3 DNA: TGTGCCAGTAGCACTCGGGGGGCGAGTTCGTCAGATACGCAGTATTTT
J gene: TRBJ1-2; clone size: .; V gene: TRBV5-3; D gene: TRBD1; CDR3 protein: CARSTHRGSNYGYTF; CDR3 DNA: TGTGCCAGAAGCACCCACAGGGGAAGTAACTATGGCTACACCTTC
J gene: TRBJ1-2; clone size: .; V gene: TRBV10-3; D gene: .; CDR3 protein: CAISVKMEHYGYTF; CDR3 DNA: TGTGCCATCAGCGTTAAAATGGAGCACTATGGCTACACCTTC
J gene: TRBJ2-1; clone size: few; V gene: TRBV6-6; D gene: .; CDR3 protein: CASTAGEQFF; CDR3 DNA: TGTGCCAGCACCGCGGGGGAGCAGTTCTTC
J gene: TRBJ1-2; clone size: .; V gene: TRBV19; D gene: TRBD1; CDR3 protein: CASSSDRVGDNYGYTF; CDR3 DNA: TGTGCCAGTAGTTCGGACAGGGTCGGGGATAACTATGGCTACACCTTC
J gene: TRBJ1-4; clone size: .; V gene: TRBV19; D gene: TRBD1; CDR3 protein: CASLQGANEKLFF; CDR3 DNA: TGTGCCAGTCTACAGGGGGCTAATGAAAAACTGTTTTTT
J gene: TRBJ1-3; clone size: .; V gene: TRBV29-1; D gene: .; CDR3 protein: CSVGSSGNTIYF; CDR3 DNA: TGCAGCGTTGGTAGCTCTGGAAACACCATATATTTT
J gene: TRBJ2-3; clone size: .; V gene: TRBV7-8; D gene: .; CDR3 protein: CASSPRQGTDTQYF; CDR3 DNA: TGTGCCAGCAGCCCCCGACAGGGCACAGATACGCAGTATTTT
J gene: TRBJ2-5; clone size: few; V gene: TRBV9; D gene: .; CDR3 protein: CASSVGGGGGTQYF; CDR3 DNA: TGTGCCAGCAGCGTAGGAGGTGGGGGAGGGACCCAGTACTTC
J gene: TRBJ2-7; clone size: few; V gene: TRBV5-4; D gene: .; CDR3 protein: CASSPERGWNEQYF; CDR3 DNA: TGTGCCAGCAGCCCAGAAAGGGGGTGGAACGAGCAGTACTTC
J gene: TRBJ2-5; clone size: .; V gene: TRBV11-2; D gene: TRBD1; CDR3 protein: CASRGTGDAQYF; CDR3 DNA: TGTGCCAGCAGAGGGACAGGGGATGCCCAGTACTTC
J gene: TRBJ2-1; clone size: few; V gene: TRBV7-4; D gene: .; CDR3 protein: CASSPWAHEQFF; CDR3 DNA: TGTGCCAGCAGCCCGTGGGCGCATGAGCAGTTCTTC
J gene: TRBJ2-3; clone size: .; V gene: TRBV6-5; D gene: TRBD1; CDR3 protein: CASSRGTVTDTQYF; CDR3 DNA: TGTGCCAGCAGCCGTGGGACAGTCACAGATACGCAGTATTTT
J gene: TRBJ1-1; clone size: few; V gene: TRBV6-4; D gene: TRBD1; CDR3 protein: CASRETGGKVNTEAFF; CDR3 DNA: TGTGCCAGCAGAGAGACAGGGGGCAAGGTGAACACTGAAGCTTTCTTT
J gene: TRBJ2-5; clone size: .; V gene: TRBV2; D gene: TRBD2; CDR3 protein: CASSEVGLPAETQYF; CDR3 DNA: TGTGCCAGCAGTGAAGTGGGACTACCCGCGGAGACCCAGTACTTC
J gene: TRBJ2-3; clone size: .; V gene: TRBV10-3; D gene: TRBD1; CDR3 protein: CAISGQGSGSTDTQYF; CDR3 DNA: TGTGCCATCAGTGGACAGGGGTCCGGCAGCACAGATACGCAGTATTTT
J gene: TRBJ1-5; clone size: few; V gene: TRBV4-3; D gene: .; CDR3 protein: CASSQDHGKPQHF; CDR3 DNA: TGCGCCAGCAGCCAAGATCACGGTAAGCCCCAGCATTTT
J gene: TRBJ1-5; clone size: few; V gene: TRBV4-1; D gene: .; CDR3 protein: CASSQGRYSNQPQHF; CDR3 DNA: TGCGCCAGCAGCCAAGGCAGATATAGCAATCAGCCCCAGCATTTT